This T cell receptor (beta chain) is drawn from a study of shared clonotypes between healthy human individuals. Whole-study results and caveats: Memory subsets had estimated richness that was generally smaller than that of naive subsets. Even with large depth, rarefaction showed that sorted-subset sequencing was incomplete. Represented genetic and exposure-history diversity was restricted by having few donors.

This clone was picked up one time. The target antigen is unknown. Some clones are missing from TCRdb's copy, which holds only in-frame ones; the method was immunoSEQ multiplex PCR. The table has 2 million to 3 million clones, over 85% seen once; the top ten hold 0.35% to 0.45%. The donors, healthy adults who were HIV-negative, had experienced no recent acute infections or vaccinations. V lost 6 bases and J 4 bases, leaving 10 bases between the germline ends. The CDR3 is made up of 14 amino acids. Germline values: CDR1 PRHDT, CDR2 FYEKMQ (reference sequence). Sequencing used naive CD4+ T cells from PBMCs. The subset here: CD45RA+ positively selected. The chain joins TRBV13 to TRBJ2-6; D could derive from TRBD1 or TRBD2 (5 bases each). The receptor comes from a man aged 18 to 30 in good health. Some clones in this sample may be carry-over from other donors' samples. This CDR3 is CASRRGSGANVLTF. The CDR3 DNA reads TGTGCCAGCAGGAGGGGTTCCGGGGCCAACGTCCTGACTTTC. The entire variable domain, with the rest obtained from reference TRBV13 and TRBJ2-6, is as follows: AAGVIQSPRHLIKEKRETATLKCYPIPRHDTVYWYQQGPGQDPQFLISFYEKMQSDKGSIPDRFSAQQFSDYHSELNMSSLELGDSALYFCASRRGSGANVLTFGAGSRLTVL.